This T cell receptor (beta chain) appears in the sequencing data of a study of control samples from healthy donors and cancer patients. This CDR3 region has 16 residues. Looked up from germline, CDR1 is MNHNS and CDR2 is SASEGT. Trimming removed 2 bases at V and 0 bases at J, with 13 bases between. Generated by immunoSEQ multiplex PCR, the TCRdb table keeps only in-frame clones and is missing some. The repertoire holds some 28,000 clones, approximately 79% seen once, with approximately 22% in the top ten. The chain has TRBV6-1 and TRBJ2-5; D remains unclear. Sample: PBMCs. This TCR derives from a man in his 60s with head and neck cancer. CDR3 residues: CASSEPLTPYQETQYF. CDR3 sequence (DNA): TGTGCCAGCAGTGAACCTTTAACACCGTACCAAGAGACCCAGTACTTC.